Described below is a single T cell receptor beta chain sequence and its context. What antigen it recognizes has not been identified. Base qualities are not recorded, but no much larger clone differs from it by a single base. These data are taken from a study of T cell responses to AZD1222 COVID-19 vaccine (dated by TCRdb to the early 2020s). For the wider study: Because spike-specific TCR depth and breadth did not differ between the two schedules, AZD1222 recipients who got a second dose at roughly 4 weeks were pooled with those who got a second dose at roughly 12 weeks. A total of over 230 trial participants underwent TCR sequencing, of whom 207 had received two doses of AZD1222 and about 26 had received two doses of the MenACWY control vaccine. Trial participants were enrolled by age into 18-55, 56-69 and 70-plus year subgroups, with roughly 150, 30 and 60 TCR-sequenced participants respectively. Findings and caveats that apply to the study as a whole: Conclusions about previously exposed vaccinees were limited because only a handful of AZD1222 recipients were SARS-CoV-2 seropositive at baseline. Spike-specific TCR breadth and depth rose significantly after two AZD1222 doses compared with day 0 and with MenACWY recipients. Reportedly, almost half of the unique spike-specific TCRs recognized epitopes lying outside the regions that are mutated in the B.1.351 and B.1.1.7 variants. Vaccine-associated CD4 TCRs spanned the whole spike protein, with dominant responses in regions 160-218 and 743-854. In the small 56-69-year group, the increase in depth fell short of significance, most likely because of low power. Participants were mostly white British, with more females than males. The authors suggested clonal diversity may have been underestimated. Because no day 14 peak-response samples were available, the repertoires could be characterized only after the peak T cell response.

The CDR3 regions of human TCRbeta chains were subjected to immunosequencing. Under the source paper's analysis protocol: TCRs in the repertoires were matched against a reference library of SARS-CoV-2-specific TCRs that had been generated with the MIRA antigen-specificity platform. Breadth meant the fraction of unique TCRs that were SARS-CoV-2-associated, whereas depth meant the fraction of total T cells that were SARS-CoV-2-associated. Using the MIRA data, each spike-specific TCR was mapped to the spike region that the TCR reacts to and placed in a CD4 or CD8 class. Log10-transformed breadth and depth values were compared by one-way ANOVA with Sidak's multiple comparisons tests. The source is immuneACCESS, and TCRdb retained only in-frame sequences with V and J called. Part of the clones is not carried over; for the studies checked, unresolved V genes explain less than half of this, and the remainder is unexplained. D and trimming were read from the DNA, whereas the V and J calls and clone size are those reported in that table. The sample table lists roughly 110,000 clones, around 90% of them with a count of one. The top ten constitute approximately 22% of the sample.

From cysteine to phenylalanine, the CDR3 is 14 amino acids long. This entry keeps only the CDR3 DNA: 42 bases, framed from base 1. Per the germline V gene (reference sequence), SEHNR is the CDR1 and FQNEAQ is the CDR2. Relative to germline, V is 3 bases shorter and J is 4 bases shorter, with 12 bases between their ends. The time point label, read with the paper, signifies: baseline before first vaccination. Vaccinee samples were obtained from the UK trials COV001 and COV002, which included a single-blind randomized controlled phase 2/3 trial of AZD1222 (ChAdOx1 nCoV-19) in healthy adults. Trial participant PBMC samples were collected at day 0 and day 28 after the second dose for TCRbeta chain sequencing.

Recombination connected TRBV7-9 to TRBJ1-1; no D segment can be confidently identified. The sample was peripheral blood, taken on day 0 of AZD1222 vaccination. The receptor comes from an adult in good health. The DNA is TGTGCCAGCAGCTTTTTGGCGCGGGCCACTGAAGCTTTCTTT. This gives the protein CASSFLARATEAFF.